This T cell receptor beta chain was captured in a study of T cells in Graves' hyperthyroidism and ophthalmopathy. At the level of the study: Sampling of peripheral blood happened at initial diagnosis, prior to any treatment.

There were TCR beta CDR3 regions amplified from RNA transcripts. During a first-round RT-PCR of the TCR CDR3, the HTBI primer set was used. Via MiXCR, TCRdb re-called the multiplex PCR reads, giving one row per CDR3 protein. The data contain around 620,000 distinct CDR3 sequences, 15% to 20% of them singletons. The study enrolled patients aged 18 to 65 with newly diagnosed hyperthyroidism of under 2 months' duration. The study based diagnoses on clinical symptoms, serum thyroxine and TRAb, thyroid ultrasound and orbital computed tomography. Study-level points and caveats: Most thyroid clonotypes expanded above 0.001 were also detected in blood.

This clonotype was seen repeatedly, ten times or more. The antigen is undetermined. The sequenced material came from blood. This clonotype was obtained from a woman in her thirties with Graves' hyperthyroidism.

The CDR3 DNA sequence: TGTGCCAGCAGGCCGACGGGATTAGATACGCAGTATTTT. Protein sequence: CASRPTGLDTQYF. The chain couples TRBV7-9 to TRBJ2-3, with D maybe TRBD2 (5 bases). This CDR3 has 13 residues. V was shortened by 6 bases and J by 5 bases, with 12 bases between the two germline ends. The germline gives CDR1 SEHNR, CDR2 FQNEAQ (reference sequence).